The rows below give T cell receptor beta chains drawn from one sample of a study of T cells in Graves' hyperthyroidism and ophthalmopathy. TCRdb processed the multiplex PCR reads anew with MiXCR; each CDR3 protein has one entry. The table records approximately 410,000 distinct CDR3 sequences, roughly 14% of them present only once. Sequenced: blood. The receptors derive from a man in his late teens or twenties with Graves' ophthalmopathy. Each CDR3 is given with its conserved first and last residue. A D gene is named only where the DNA matches it firmly. Clone sizes are given selectively: once, few, many, or a class where the clone is expanded.

>17|.|.|TRBJ2-7|TRBV28
CASSPWDSLNDPYEQYF
TGTGCCAGCAGTCCATGGGACTCCCTGAACGACCCCTACGAGCAGTACTTC
>17|.|.|TRBJ2-3|TRBV29-1
CSVEEWGGSGVSDTQYF
TGCAGCGTTGAAGAGTGGGGGGGCAGTGGAGTTTCAGATACGCAGTATTTT
>13|many|.|TRBJ1-6|TRBV2
CASSANPNSPLHF
TGTGCCAGCAGCGCCAATCCCAATTCACCCCTCCACTTT
>19|few|TRBD2|TRBJ2-2|TRBV6-5
CASSYSTLIGQRGTGELFF
TGTGCCAGCAGTTACTCCACCCTGATAGGGCAGCGGGGCACCGGGGAGCTGTTTTTT
>13|many|.|TRBJ2-1|TRBV7-9
CASSSLGGNEQFF
TGTGCCAGCAGCTCCCTGGGAGGCAATGAGCAGTTCTTC
>14|many|.|TRBJ2-3|TRBV11-1
CASSPTTPGSTQYF
TGTGCCAGCAGCCCAACCACCCCAGGTTCTACGCAGTATTTT
>16|.|.|TRBJ2-7|TRBV15
CATSSDLIDSLYEQYF
TGTGCCACCAGCAGCGACCTTATCGACAGTCTCTACGAGCAGTACTTC
>19|many|TRBD2|TRBJ2-1|TRBV11-2
CASSLALAGEYVSGNEQFF
TGTGCCAGCAGCTTAGCGCTAGCGGGGGAGTATGTGTCCGGGAATGAGCAGTTCTTC
>13|.|.|TRBJ1-4|TRBV6-1
CASTQGRWEKLFF
TGTGCCAGCACGCAGGGAAGATGGGAAAAACTGTTTTTT
>16|many|TRBD1|TRBJ2-7|TRBV6-2/TRBV6-3
CASSTPGQGEFYEQYF
TGTGCCAGCAGTACACCGGGACAGGGAGAGTTCTACGAGCAGTACTTC
>13|many|TRBD2|TRBJ2-5|TRBV5-1
CASSRLAGKTQYF
TGCGCCAGCAGCCGGCTAGCGGGAAAGACCCAGTACTTC
>15|many|TRBD1|TRBJ1-2|TRBV10-3
CAISESRTGGYGYTF
TGTGCCATCAGTGAGTCAAGGACAGGAGGCTATGGCTACACCTTC
>15|many|.|TRBJ2-4|TRBV5-1
CASSSLPGSLNIQYF
TGCGCCAGCAGCTCCCTTCCGGGGAGTCTAAACATTCAGTACTTC
>15|many|.|TRBJ1-5|TRBV6-6
CASSYSIRSNQPQHF
TGTGCCAGCAGTTACTCGATTCGTAGCAATCAGCCCCAGCATTTT
>15|many|TRBD1|TRBJ1-2|TRBV7-2
CASSSHTGAYYGYTF
TGTGCCAGCAGCTCACATACAGGGGCCTACTATGGCTACACCTTC
>20|few|TRBD2|TRBJ2-3|TRBV11-3
CASSHPRQGLAGARTDTQYF
TGTGCCAGCAGCCACCCCCGACAGGGGCTAGCGGGGGCACGCACAGATACGCAGTATTTT
>16|many|.|TRBJ1-1|TRBV20-1
CSIVVGLLGQTTEAFF
TGCAGTATCGTCGTCGGCCTGCTTGGGCAGACCACTGAAGCTTTCTTT
>15|few|.|TRBJ1-2|TRBV5-8
CASSLTGRANYGYTF
TGTGCCAGCAGCTTGACGGGCAGGGCAAACTATGGCTACACCTTC
>13|many|.|TRBJ1-2|TRBV5-1
CASSLVQGDGYTF
TGCGCCAGCAGCTTGGTACAGGGCGACGGCTACACCTTC
>14|many|TRBD2|TRBJ2-5|TRBV29-1
CSVPGLVMQETQYF
TGCAGCGTTCCGGGACTAGTTATGCAAGAGACCCAGTACTTC
>14|many|.|TRBJ1-1|TRBV18
CASSLDSQNTEAFF
TGTGCCAGCTCATTGGACAGCCAGAACACTGAAGCTTTCTTT
>12|.|.|TRBJ2-5|TRBV5-1
CASSSHQETQYF
TGCGCCAGCAGCTCACACCAAGAGACCCAGTACTTC
>14|many|.|TRBJ1-2|TRBV15
CATSSPGAGKGYTF
TGTGCCACCAGCAGCCCCGGGGCAGGGAAAGGCTACACCTTC
>13|many|.|TRBJ2-3|TRBV11-3
CASRTVSTDTQYF
TGTGCCAGCAGGACGGTCAGCACAGATACGCAGTATTTT
>15|many|.|TRBJ2-1|TRBV7-9
CASSPGRQGYNEQFF
TGTGCCAGCAGCCCCGGTAGGCAGGGATACAATGAGCAGTTCTTC
>12|many|.|TRBJ1-1|TRBV20-1
CSALAGGTEAFF
TGCAGTGCTTTGGCGGGTGGCACTGAAGCTTTCTTT
>12|many|.|TRBJ2-7|TRBV12-3/TRBV12-4
CASSEEPSEQYF
TGTGCCAGCAGCGAGGAGCCCAGCGAGCAGTACTTC
>14|few|.|TRBJ2-7|TRBV4-2
CASSQAPGNYEQYF
TGTGCCAGCAGCCAAGCTCCCGGGAACTACGAGCAGTACTTC
>12|many|.|TRBJ1-1|TRBV18
CASSPESLEAFF
TGTGCCAGCTCACCAGAGAGTCTTGAAGCTTTCTTT
>13|few|.|TRBJ2-5|TRBV19
CASSNPGLETQYF
TGTGCCAGTAGTAACCCCGGTTTGGAGACCCAGTACTTC
>15|many|TRBD2|TRBJ2-5|TRBV20-1
CSARVAGGPHETQYF
TGCAGTGCTAGAGTGGCGGGGGGGCCGCACGAGACCCAGTACTTC
>18|few|.|TRBJ1-3|TRBV12-5
CASGLGPFGGTSGNTIYF
TGTGCTAGTGGTTTGGGCCCCTTTGGGGGCACCTCTGGAAACACCATATATTTT
>15|many|TRBD1|TRBJ1-2|TRBV18
CASSPGQIVDYGYTF
TGTGCCAGCTCACCGGGACAGATTGTCGACTATGGCTACACCTTC